Presented here are 5 T cell receptor beta chains from one specimen sequenced in a study of cytomegalovirus exposure and HLA in healthy donors. The method was immunoSEQ multiplex PCR; TCRdb's version includes in-frame clones alone and lacks a portion of them. In the table there are about 49,000 clones, roughly 92% of which are singletons. The sequenced sample was PBMCs. These receptors all stem from a young man in good health and CMV-seronegative.

This rearrangement joins TRBV29-1 to TRBJ2-2; 7 bases agree with TRBD2. The J segment lost 6 bases and the V segment lost 6 bases, leaving 10 bases of the junction unmatched. There are 14 residues in the CDR3. Germline V gives CDR1 SQVTM, CDR2 ANQGSEA. CDR3 nucleotide sequence: TGCAGCGTGGGGGGGGGAAATGGGGCCGGGGAGCTGTTTTTT. It translates to CSVGGGNGAGELFF.

The chain combines TRBV11-2 with TRBJ1-4, with D tentatively TRBD1 (6 bases). This CDR3 is built from 15 residues. The V and J ends lost 6 bases and 2 bases respectively, with 13 bases between them. The germline CDR1 and CDR2 sequences are SGHAT and FQNNGV. CDR3 nucleotides: TGTGCCAGCAGTCCAACAGGGTCTACTAATGAAAAACTGTTTTTT. Its translation is CASSPTGSTNEKLFF. The full variable domain, in which reference TRBV11-2 and TRBJ1-4 provide the parts outside the CDR3, is EAGVAQSPRYKIIEKRQSVAFWCNPISGHATLYWYQQILGQGPKLLIQFQNNGVVDDSQLPKDRFSAERLKGVDSTLKIQPAKLEDSAVYLCASSPTGSTNEKLFFGSGTQLSVL.

The chain uses TRBV4-3 and TRBJ1-2; 7 nucleotides match TRBD1. The CDR3 extends over 14 amino acids. The germline V gene encodes CDR1 LGHNA and CDR2 YSLEER. Germline trimming cut 0 bases from V and 7 bases from J; bases unmatched to any gene: 5. This CDR3 reads CASSQERGRVGYTF. The CDR3 nucleotides read TGCGCCAGCAGCCAAGAGAGGGGGCGGGTTGGCTACACCTTC.

The genes are TRBV5-1 and TRBJ2-3; 7 bases align to TRBD1. The CDR3 loop spans 14 amino acids. Germline V gives CDR1 SGHRS, CDR2 YFSETQ. V lost 4 bases to trimming and J lost 2 bases; unmatched junction nucleotides: 4. The CDR3 sequence is CASSPGQTTDTQYF. The CDR3, as DNA: TGCGCCAGCAGCCCGGGACAGACCACAGATACGCAGTATTTT. Together with reference TRBV5-1 and TRBJ2-3, the CDR3 gives the full variable domain: KAGVTQTPRYLIKTRGQQVTLSCSPISGHRSVSWYQQTPGQGLQFLFEYFSETQRNKGNFPGRFSGRQFSNSRSEMNVSTLELGDSALYLCASSPGQTTDTQYFGPGTRLTVL.

This rearrangement joins TRBV2 to TRBJ2-3, with D perhaps TRBD2 (6 bases). CDR3 length: 16 residues. The ends were cut back, 2 bases at V and 2 bases at J, with 14 bases in the middle. Germline V gives CDR1 SNHLY, CDR2 FYNNEI. CDR3 bases: TGTGCCAGCAGTGAATTCCCGGGAGTACCCACAGATACGCAGTATTTT. Its protein product is CASSEFPGVPTDTQYF.